The 28 T cell receptor beta chains below all came from one sample that was sequenced in a study of T cell responses to AZD1222 COVID-19 vaccine. Libraries were prepared by immunoSEQ multiplex PCR; TCRdb keeps only in-frame clonotypes and omits some of them. The profile shows about 39,000 clones, roughly 85% of them singletons. Sequenced material: peripheral blood, taken 28 days after the second dose of the MenACWY control vaccine. The receptors derive from an adult who received the MenACWY meningococcal vaccine as a control.

The chain has TRBV24-1 and TRBJ2-5; 7 positions agree with TRBD2. The junction had 4 bases not matched to a gene; V was cut back by 0 bases and J by 1 base. This CDR3 is built from 16 residues. Germline V CDR1 and CDR2: KGHDR, SFDVKD. CDR3 region: CATSDLQGRGQETQYF. The CDR3 coding sequence is TGTGCCACCAGTGATTTGCAAGGGAGGGGCCAAGAGACCCAGTACTTC.

The chain recombines TRBV9 with TRBJ2-7; D is uncertain. The CDR3 loop spans 10 amino acids. Germline lookup yields CDR1 SGDLS and CDR2 YYNGEE. The V and J ends lost 3 bases and 5 bases respectively, with 3 bases between them. The CDR3 DNA sequence: TGTGCCAGCAGCGAGAACGAGCAGTACTTC. Translation: CASSENEQYF.

This clone has only one observation. This chain connects TRBV28 to TRBJ2-1; D call uncertain. CDR1 is MDHEN and CDR2 is SYDVKM in the germline V gene. V lost 5 bases and J lost 9, with 14 bases in between. The CDR3 loop spans 13 amino acids. CDR3 sequence reads: CASSPPGLGEQFF. In nucleotides, the CDR3 is TGTGCCAGCAGTCCCCCGGGCTTGGGTGAGCAGTTCTTC. Drawing the rest from reference TRBV28 and TRBJ2-1, the complete variable domain is DVKVTQSSRYLVKRTGEKVFLECVQDMDHENMFWYRQDPGLGLRLIYFSYDVKMKEKGDIPEGYSVSREKKERFSLILESASTNQTSMYLCASSPPGLGEQFFGPGTRLTVL.

The V call is TRBV6-6, the J call TRBJ1-6; possibly TRBD1 for D (6 bases). This CDR3 is built from 14 residues. Per the germline V gene, CDR1 is MNHNY and CDR2 is SVGAGI (reference sequence). V gave up 2 bases and J gave up 9 bases, with 11 bases separating them. The CDR3 reads CASSYGTRGSPLHF. DNA of the CDR3: TGTGCCAGCAGTTACGGGACCAGGGGTTCACCCCTCCACTTT.

This clone was seen only a few times. CDR3 sequence reads: CASSPPSSYNSPLHF. Here the CDR3 DNA reads TGTGCCAGCAGCCCGCCCAGCTCCTATAATTCACCCCTCCACTTT. The chain is built from TRBV7-9 and TRBJ1-6; the D is unclear. V was cut by 5 bases and J by 0 bases, with 8 bases left in between. The CDR3 loop spans 15 amino acids. Per germline, CDR1 SEHNR and CDR2 FQNEAQ (reference sequence). Together with reference TRBV7-9 and TRBJ1-6, the CDR3 gives the full variable domain: DTGVSQNPRHKITKRGQNVTFRCDPISEHNRLYWYRQTLGQGPEFLTYFQNEAQLEKSRLLSDRFSAERPKGSFSTLEIQRTEQGDSAMYLCASSPPSSYNSPLHFGNGTRLTVT.

This chain uses TRBV21-1 with TRBJ2-5; the table's D gene call, TRBD2, was not cross checked with the DNA. TRBV21-1 is reported as a pseudogene. The CDR3 totals 16 residues. In nucleotides, the CDR3 is TGTGCCAGCAGCTCACGGACTAGCGGGAGTAAAGAGACCCAGTACTTC. Residues: CASSSRTSGSKETQYF.

As for this clone: The sample holds other DNA sequences that translate to the same CDR3. The chain uses TRBV6-5 and TRBJ1-2; tentative D call: TRBD1 (6 bases). The CDR3 sequence is 15 residues long. Between the trimmed V and J ends, which lost 0 bases and 2 bases, there was a span of 10 bases. The V gene's germline CDR1 is MNHEY and CDR2 SVGAGI. The CDR3 sequence: CASSYSRGRNYGYTF. The CDR3, as DNA: TGTGCCAGCAGTTACTCGAGGGGGAGGAACTATGGCTACACCTTC.

The rearrangement links TRBV3-1 (or the pseudogene TRBV3-2) to TRBJ1-3, with 7 bases identical to TRBD1. V was clipped by 8 bases and J by 3 bases; unmatched bases: 10. Germline assignment: CDR1 LGHDT and CDR2 YNNKEL (reference sequence). CDR3 length: 15 residues. The CDR3 loop is CASGRQGGNGNTIYF. The DNA of the CDR3 is TGTGCCAGCGGGCGACAGGGAGGGAATGGAAACACCATATATTTT.

The chain uses TRBV11-2 and TRBJ1-6; unclear D gene. V dropped 6 bases and J dropped 3 bases, with 9 bases sitting between them. This CDR3 has 14 residues. Germline values: CDR1 SGHAT, CDR2 FQNNGV. CDR3 sequence reads: CASSPTDYNSPLHF. The DNA for the CDR3 is TGTGCCAGCAGTCCGACGGACTATAATTCACCCCTCCACTTT.

As regards this clone: Different DNA sequences within this sample yield the same CDR3. The V call is TRBV28, the J call TRBJ2-7; TRBD1 aligns across 7 bases. Germline lookup yields CDR1 MDHEN and CDR2 SYDVKM. Losses at the gene ends were 6 bases for V and 4 bases for J; bases not matched to a gene: 6. The CDR3 covers 13 residues. CDR3: CASSDRDPYEQYF. The CDR3 region has the DNA TGTGCCAGCAGCGACAGGGACCCTTACGAGCAGTACTTC.

V gene TRBV6-1 combines with J gene TRBJ2-1; 8 positions match TRBD2. This CDR3 has 17 residues. Germline V lookup: CDR1 MNHNS, CDR2 SASEGT. With 4 bases clipped from V and 7 bases from J, the junction kept 15 bases outside the gene matches. The CDR3 region is CASSAQPGAGVKNEQFF. DNA for the CDR3: TGTGCCAGCAGTGCCCAACCGGGAGCGGGAGTCAAGAATGAGCAGTTCTTC.

V gene TRBV10-2 combines with J gene TRBJ2-7, with 7 bases aligning to TRBD1. Germline CDR1 and CDR2: WSHSY and SAAADI. The CDR3 is 14 amino acids. J was trimmed by 5 bases and V by 3 bases; bases with no gene match: 7. DNA for the CDR3: TGCGCCAGCAGTGAACAGGGGAAGAGGGACGAGCAGTACTTC. It encodes CASSEQGKRDEQYF.

The chain carries TRBV3-1 (or the pseudogene TRBV3-2) and TRBJ1-2; 7 positions agree with TRBD1. V lost 4 bases to trimming and J lost 5 bases; unmatched junction nucleotides: 16. The CDR3 extends over 17 amino acids. Germline CDR1 LGHDT, CDR2 YNNKEL (reference sequence). The CDR3 nucleotides are TGTGCCAGCAGCCTAAACTTTCGAAACCGGGACAGTTATGGCTACACCTTC. This translates into CASSLNFRNRDSYGYTF.

The gene calls are TRBV18 and TRBJ2-1, with 7 bases matching TRBD2. The trim removed 3 bases at V and 6 bases at J, leaving 8 bases unmatched. In germline, CDR1 is KGHSH, CDR2 LQKENI. This CDR3 comprises 15 residues. The CDR3 DNA reads TGTGCCAGCTCACCGGGACGTAGCGGGTTCAATGAGCAGTTCTTC. Amino acids: CASSPGRSGFNEQFF.

This chain connects TRBV27 to TRBJ2-1; D is unclear. Trimming cost V 0 bases and J 2 bases, with 11 bases left between them. The CDR3 totals 16 residues. Germline loops: CDR1 MNHEY, CDR2 SMNVEV (reference sequence). This CDR3 reads CASSLSPTGTYNEQFF. In nucleotides, the CDR3 is TGTGCCAGCAGTTTATCGCCGACTGGTACCTACAATGAGCAGTTCTTC.

V usage is TRBV30 and J usage is TRBJ2-3; 12 bases map to TRBD2. V was clipped by 6 bases and J by 6 bases; unmatched bases: 7. CDR1 and CDR2 (germline): GTSNPN, SVGIG (reference sequence). CDR3 size: 14 residues. DNA of the CDR3: TGTGCCTGTGAGACTAGCGGGAGTTATGATACGCAGTATTTT. It codes for CACETSGSYDTQYF. The variable domain in full, completed from reference TRBV30 and TRBJ2-3, reads SQTIHQWPATLVQPVGSPLSLECTVEGTSNPNLYWYRQAAGRGLQLLFYSVGIGQISSEVPQNLSASRPQDRQFILSSKKLLLSDSGFYLCACETSGSYDTQYFGPGTRLTVL.

The rearrangement joins TRBV7-9 to TRBJ2-7, with D maybe TRBD1 (6 bases). The V and J ends lost 1 base and 5 bases respectively, with 9 bases between them. This CDR3 contains 13 residues. The germline V gene has CDR1 SEHNR and CDR2 FQNEAQ (reference sequence). CDR3 sequence: CASSLGHRDEQYF. The CDR3 DNA is TGTGCCAGCAGCTTAGGGCACAGGGACGAGCAGTACTTC.

V and J are TRBV7-3 and TRBJ2-5; D is unresolved. The CDR3 contains 13 residues. Trimming took off 4 bases at V and 5 bases at J, with 11 bases between the two ends. Germline lookup yields CDR1 SGHTA and CDR2 FQGTGA. The CDR3 is CASSSGPQETQYF. CDR3 nucleotide sequence: TGTGCCAGCAGCTCGGGCCCTCAGGAGACCCAGTACTTC.

The genes are TRBV18 and TRBJ1-1, with D possibly TRBD1 on 5 matching bases. The germline V and J ends were trimmed by 7 bases and 2 bases, with 11 bases remaining between them. The CDR3 runs 13 residues. Germline V CDR1 and CDR2: KGHSH, LQKENI. The CDR3 reads CASWEGLNTEAFF. CDR3 sequence (DNA): TGTGCCAGCTGGGAGGGGCTAAACACTGAAGCTTTCTTT. The full variable domain, in which reference TRBV18 and TRBJ1-1 provide the parts outside the CDR3, is NAGVMQNPRHLVRRRGQEARLRCSPMKGHSHVYWYRQLPEEGLKFMVYLQKENIIDESGMPKERFSAEFPKEGPSILRIQQVVRGDSAAYFCASWEGLNTEAFFGQGTRLTVV.

The chain recombines TRBV5-1 with TRBJ2-2; no clear D gene. Trimming removed 0 bases from V and 5 bases from J, with 5 bases in between. CDR3 length: 13 amino acids. The germline CDR1 and CDR2 sequences are SGHRS and YFSETQ. This CDR3 reads CASSLAPTGELFF. CDR3 nucleotides: TGCGCCAGCAGCTTGGCCCCAACCGGGGAGCTGTTTTTT.

The gene calls are TRBV3-1 (or the pseudogene TRBV3-2) and TRBJ2-7, with 9 bases that match TRBD2. The CDR3 totals 12 residues. V trimming: 3 bases; J trimming: 11 bases; junction bases outside the gene matches: 5. Germline CDR1 is LGHDT and CDR2 is YNNKEL (reference sequence). In nucleotides, the CDR3 is TGTGCCAGCAGCCAGGCCAGCGGGAGGAAGTACTTC. This codes for CASSQASGRKYF.

The genes are TRBV6-1 and TRBJ2-2, with D tentatively TRBD1 or TRBD2 (5 bases each). Germline CDR1 and CDR2: MNHNS and SASEGT. Trimming pared 2 bases from V and 1 base from J, leaving 17 bases between. The CDR3 extends over 18 amino acids. The CDR3 DNA reads as TGTGCCAGCAGTGAAACCCAACCCGGGACGCTGAACACCGGGGAGCTGTTTTTT. Its translation is CASSETQPGTLNTGELFF.

This clone was observed a few times. The V call is TRBV12-3 or TRBV12-4, the J call TRBJ1-5; D perhaps matches TRBD1 (5 bases). With 7 bases removed from V and 7 bases from J, the gap between germline ends came to 11 bases. This CDR3 comprises 12 residues. The CDR3 protein is CASMGRGQPQHF. In DNA form, the CDR3 reads TGTGCCAGCATGGGTAGGGGACAGCCCCAGCATTTT.

The J gene is TRBJ1-1, the V gene TRBV28; 8 nucleotides line up with TRBD1. V dropped 6 bases and J dropped 0; count of bases not matched to a gene: 3. The length of the CDR3 is 14 residues. The germline CDR1 and CDR2 sequences are MDHEN and SYDVKM. The CDR3, as DNA: TGTGCCAGCAGATCGGACAGGGTGAACACTGAAGCTTTCTTT. Protein: CASRSDRVNTEAFF.

The chain carries TRBV10-2 and TRBJ2-5; D is undetermined. The V gene's germline CDR1 is WSHSY and CDR2 SAAADI. V lost 2 bases, J lost 0 bases, and 13 bases lay in between. The CDR3 has 16 amino acids. CDR3 sequence (DNA): TGCGCCAGCAGTGAGAGGAGAACAGTGTACCAAGAGACCCAGTACTTC. Its protein is CASSERRTVYQETQYF.

The genes are TRBV7-2 and TRBJ1-1, with a tentative D call TRBD1 (5 bases). From germline, CDR1 is SGHTA and CDR2 FQGNSA. The V end lost 1 base, the J end lost 1 base, and 7 bases lay between the germline ends. The CDR3 spans 14 residues. The CDR3 loop reads CASSLGGQNTEAFF. CDR3 in DNA: TGTGCCAGCAGCTTAGGAGGACAGAACACTGAAGCTTTCTTT.

The chain employs TRBV2 and TRBJ2-5, with 8 bases identical to TRBD2. The junction had 5 bases not matched to a gene; V was cut back by 7 bases and J by 1 base. This CDR3 has 14 residues. From germline, CDR1 is SNHLY and CDR2 FYNNEI. The CDR3 sequence: CASMRREGQETQYF. For the CDR3, the DNA is TGTGCCAGCATGAGACGGGAGGGCCAAGAGACCCAGTACTTC.

The V gene is TRBV5-1, the J gene TRBJ2-5; D not certain. Trimming removed 3 bases at V and 5 bases at J, with 5 bases between. Germline V gene sequence: CDR1 SGHRS, CDR2 YFSETQ. CDR3 length equals 11 residues. As DNA, the CDR3 is TGCGCCAGCAGCTCCGGGGAGACCCAGTACTTC. It yields the protein CASSSGETQYF.